This T cell receptor beta chain was captured by sequencing in a study of T cells in Graves' hyperthyroidism and ophthalmopathy. The V gene's germline CDR1 is KGHDR and CDR2 SFDVKD. CDR3 length: 13 amino acids. V was trimmed by 4 bases and J by 4 bases, leaving 9 bases between them. Notes on the study in general: Model predictions of ophthalmopathy came a median around 7.1 months before onset. From stable hyperthyroidism, ophthalmopathy was separated by a 13 V-J model.

In the case of this clonotype: Its antigen is unknown.

Thyroid ultrasound and orbital computed tomography, with clinical symptoms and serum thyroxine and TRAb, informed diagnoses. A roughly 9.3 ml volume of fresh peripheral blood provided the PBMCs. Amplified TCR beta CDR3 regions came from RNA transcripts. TCR CDR3 underwent first-round RT-PCR with the HTBI primer set. Via MiXCR, TCRdb re-called the multiplex PCR reads, giving one row per CDR3 protein. Altogether hundreds of thousands of distinct CDR3 sequences are present, around a quarter being singletons, with the ten largest covering less than 75%. The chain carries TRBV24-1 and TRBJ2-5; possible D gene TRBD1, 6 bases. Sequenced material: blood. This TCR was recovered from a man aged 45-60 years with Graves' hyperthyroidism. For the CDR3, the DNA is TGTGCCACCAGTGAAACAGGGACAGAGACCCAGTACTTC. It encodes CATSETGTETQYF.